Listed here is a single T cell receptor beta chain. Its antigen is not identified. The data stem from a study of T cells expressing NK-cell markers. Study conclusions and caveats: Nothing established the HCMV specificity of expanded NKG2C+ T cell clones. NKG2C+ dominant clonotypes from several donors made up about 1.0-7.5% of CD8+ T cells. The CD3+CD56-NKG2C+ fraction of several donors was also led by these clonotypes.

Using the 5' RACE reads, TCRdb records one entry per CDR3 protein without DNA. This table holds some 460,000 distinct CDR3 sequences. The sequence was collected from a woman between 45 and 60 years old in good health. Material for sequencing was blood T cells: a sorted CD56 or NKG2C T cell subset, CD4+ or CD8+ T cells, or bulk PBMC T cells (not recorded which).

The CDR3 loop is CASSSMRRLYNGYTF. The chain employs TRBV12-3 or TRBV12-4 and TRBJ1-2. CDR3 size: 15 residues.